This is a list of T cell receptor beta chains from one sample in a study of cytomegalovirus exposure and HLA in healthy donors. Repertoires were generated with immunoSEQ multiplex PCR, while TCRdb's copy carries only in-frame clones and drops some. The table has 95,000 to 130,000 clones, about 69% seen once. The sample comprised PBMCs. The origin of the receptors is a woman aged 18-29 years in good health and CMV-seronegative. Each CDR3 is given with its conserved first and last residue. A D gene is named only where the DNA matches it firmly. Not all rows give a size; the values are once, few, many and, for expanded clones, a class.

CDR3 DNA,CDR3 protein,V gene,clone size,J gene,D gene
TGTGCCAGCAGCTCGGGACAGGGGCTGAACACTGAAGCTTTCTTT,CASSSGQGLNTEAFF,TRBV5-4,.,TRBJ1-1,TRBD1
TGTGCCAGCAGTGTTGCAAGCGGGGGGAGCACAGATACGCAGTATTTT,CASSVASGGSTDTQYF,TRBV6-1,.,TRBJ2-3,TRBD2
TGTGCCAGCAGTTACTCAGGAGGGCTTCTTTCACCCCTCCACTTT,CASSYSGGLLSPLHF,TRBV6-5,once,TRBJ1-6,.
TGTGCCAGTAGTATACGCAGGGGTAATCAGCCCCAGCATTTT,CASSIRRGNQPQHF,TRBV19,.,TRBJ1-5,.
TGTGCCAGCTCATTCTCAGGGGGCGCGGTTGGAAAACTGTTTTTT,CASSFSGGAVGKLFF,TRBV14,few,TRBJ1-4,TRBD1
TGTGCTAGCAGCTCCGCGGAGGGCGGGGTACCCGGGGAGCTGTTTTTT,CASSSAEGGVPGELFF,TRBV7-7,.,TRBJ2-2,.
TGTGCCACCAGCAGAGTTGTGTCTCTAAGAAGCTCCTACGAGCAGTACTTC,CATSRVVSLRSSYEQYF,TRBV15,few,TRBJ2-7,.
TGCGCCAGCAGTTATAGCAGCCAAGAGACCCAGTACTTC,CASSYSSQETQYF,TRBV5-1,.,TRBJ2-5,.
TGTGCCAGCAGCCCCCGGACAGTTCTGGACGAGCAGTACTTC,CASSPRTVLDEQYF,TRBV7-2,.,TRBJ2-7,.
TGTGCCAGCAGCCAACCGGGACAAAGACAAGAGACCCAGTACTTC,CASSQPGQRQETQYF,TRBV5-4,.,TRBJ2-5,.
TGTGCCAGCTCACACGGACAGGCGGGAACCACTGAAGCTTTCTTT,CASSHGQAGTTEAFF,TRBV18,.,TRBJ1-1,TRBD1
TGTGCCACCAGCAGAGAGGCGGACAACAATCAGCCCCAGCATTTT,CATSREADNNQPQHF,TRBV15,few,TRBJ1-5,.
TGTGCCAGCAGCCTAGAAGACAGGGTAATAACAGATACGCAGTATTTT,CASSLEDRVITDTQYF,TRBV11-1,few,TRBJ2-3,TRBD1
TGTGCCAGCAGCGTGACAGGGGGCTCTGGCTACACCTTC,CASSVTGGSGYTF,TRBV7-9,.,TRBJ1-2,TRBD1
TGTGCCAGCAGTCCGACAGGACAGGGAGATACGCAGTATTTT,CASSPTGQGDTQYF,TRBV2,.,TRBJ2-3,TRBD1
TGTGGGGCAGGGCAAAGCTATAATTCACCCCTCCACTTT,CGAGQSYNSPLHF,TRBV6-1,few,TRBJ1-6,.
TGCGCCAGCAGCCAAGATGATAGTTTAGCTAACTATGGCTACACCTTC,CASSQDDSLANYGYTF,TRBV4-1,once,TRBJ1-2,.
TGTGCCAGCACCACTCCCCGCAACCACAGGAACTATGGCTACACCTTC,CASTTPRNHRNYGYTF,TRBV28,.,TRBJ1-2,.
TGTGCCAGTAGTATTGGCGGGGGGGCCTACGAGCAGTACTTC,CASSIGGGAYEQYF,TRBV19,.,TRBJ2-7,TRBD2
TGCGCCAGCAGTGCCAGCTCCGGGTACAATGAGCAGTTCTTC,CASSASSGYNEQFF,TRBV10-1,.,TRBJ2-1,.
TGCAGCGTTGTGAGGGACAGGGGGGGGAAAAAACTGTTTTTT,CSVVRDRGGKKLFF,TRBV29-1,.,TRBJ1-4,TRBD1
TGCGCCAGCAGCCAACAGACAGGCACCTACGAGCAGTACTTC,CASSQQTGTYEQYF,TRBV5-1,.,TRBJ2-7,.
TGCAGCGTAGACGCGGAGGTCCAAGAGACCCAGTACTTC,CSVDAEVQETQYF,TRBV29-1,once,TRBJ2-5,.
TGTGCCAGCAGCCGGCCGGGACAGGGGACCTATGGCTACACCTTC,CASSRPGQGTYGYTF,TRBV7-9,.,TRBJ1-2,TRBD1
TGTGCCAGCAGCCAAGATTGGCGTATCCGGGGAAACACAGATACGCAGTATTTT,CASSQDWRIRGNTDTQYF,TRBV4-2,.,TRBJ2-3,.
TGTGCCAGCAGCGTGATAGCGGGGGGCCAGGCCATTCAGTACTTC,CASSVIAGGQAIQYF,TRBV7-8,.,TRBJ2-4,TRBD2